Listed below are T cell receptor beta chains from one sample, sequenced in a study of blood T cell repertoires in COVID-19. The method was immunoSEQ multiplex PCR; TCRdb's version includes in-frame clones alone and lacks a portion of them. The sample contains 200,000 to 250,000 clones, roughly 82% of which appear only once. Sequenced input: peripheral blood. Receptor source: a woman aged 40 to 50 with acute or convalescent COVID-19. Each CDR3 is given with its conserved first and last residue. D genes are given only for firm matches. Size values are once, few and many counts, or a class for expanded clones, and some rows have none.

d_call	j_call	clone_size	v_call	cdr3_aa	cdr3_nt
.	TRBJ2-7	.	TRBV18	CASSPILDTGNEQYF	TGTGCCAGCTCACCGATACTAGACACCGGGAACGAGCAGTACTTC
TRBD1	TRBJ1-2	once	TRBV12-3/TRBV12-4	CASRGQGGGYTF	TGTGCCAGCAGGGGACAGGGGGGTGGCTACACCTTC
TRBD1	TRBJ1-4	.	TRBV28	CASRTPKGTGQKLFF	TGTGCCAGCAGAACCCCCAAGGGGACAGGTCAAAAACTGTTTTTT
TRBD1	TRBJ1-1	.	TRBV19	CASSIRTGLNTEAFF	TGTGCCAGTAGTATACGGACAGGTCTGAACACTGAAGCTTTCTTT
.	TRBJ2-7	.	TRBV18	CASSPVGRDNSYEQYF	TGTGCCAGCTCCCCCGTCGGCAGGGACAACTCCTACGAGCAGTACTTC
.	TRBJ2-2	.	TRBV6-5	CASTTNRETGELFF	TGTGCCAGCACCACAAACAGGGAAACCGGGGAGCTGTTTTTT
TRBD1	TRBJ2-1	.	TRBV12-5	CASGLPPSGQGGFF	TGTGCTAGTGGTTTGCCCCCCTCAGGACAGGGGGGATTCTTC
TRBD2	TRBJ2-1	.	TRBV5-6	CASSLYSSGRVAYNEQFF	TGTGCCAGCAGCTTGTACTCGAGCGGGAGAGTGGCCTACAATGAGCAGTTCTTC
.	TRBJ1-3	.	TRBV5-1	CASSLTPVAGNTIYF	TGCGCCAGCAGCTTGACCCCGGTAGCAGGAAACACCATATATTTT
.	TRBJ1-3	once	TRBV3-1/TRBV3-2	CASSPFRSSVSGNTIYF	TGTGCCAGCAGTCCTTTTCGTTCCAGTGTATCTGGAAACACCATATATTTT
TRBD1	TRBJ1-4	.	TRBV4-1	CASSQQGAATNEKLFF	TGCGCCAGCAGCCAACAGGGGGCCGCAACTAATGAAAAACTGTTTTTT
.	TRBJ1-1	.	TRBV10-2	CASSEDPDGGTEAFF	TGCGCCAGCAGTGAGGATCCAGATGGGGGGACTGAAGCTTTCTTT
.	TRBJ2-1	.	TRBV27	CASSLSGTGAYNEQFF	TGTGCCAGCAGTTTATCTGGGACTGGGGCCTACAATGAGCAGTTCTTC
.	TRBJ1-2	once	TRBV2	CASSEAKGVGGYTF	TGTGCCAGCAGTGAAGCAAAAGGGGTAGGCGGCTACACCTTC
TRBD1	TRBJ2-3	.	TRBV2	CASSEVPGQLTDTQYF	TGTGCCAGCAGTGAAGTACCGGGACAGCTCACAGATACGCAGTATTTT
TRBD1	TRBJ1-2	.	TRBV4-2	CASSQTSTGGLNYGYTF	TGTGCCAGCAGCCAAACTTCGACAGGGGGCCTTAACTATGGCTACACCTTC
TRBD1	TRBJ1-6	.	TRBV6-5	CATSGTVEFTLHF	TGTGCCACATCCGGGACAGTGGAATTCACCCTCCACTTT
TRBD1	TRBJ1-2	.	TRBV11-2	CASSHRTGEGDGYTF	TGTGCCAGCAGCCATCGGACAGGGGAAGGAGATGGCTACACCTTC
.	TRBJ1-1	.	TRBV30	CAWNLTVEAFF	TGTGCCTGGAACTTAACAGTTGAAGCTTTCTTT
.	TRBJ2-7	.	TRBV6-6	CASEKGIQDEQYF	TGTGCCAGCGAGAAGGGGATTCAGGACGAGCAGTACTTC
.	TRBJ2-3	once	TRBV7-9	CASSIDSSATDTQYF	TGTGCCAGCAGCATAGACAGTTCAGCCACAGATACGCAGTATTTT
.	TRBJ1-1	once	TRBV6-1	CASSEHGNTEAFF	TGTGCCAGCAGTGAACACGGGAACACTGAAGCTTTCTTT
.	TRBJ1-1	.	TRBV7-7	CASSFRMNTEAFF	TGTGCCAGCAGCTTCAGGATGAACACTGAAGCTTTCTTT
.	TRBJ1-5	.	TRBV9	CASSAGLSTSQHF	TGTGCCAGCAGTGCGGGCCTCTCGACATCCCAGCATTTT
TRBD1	TRBJ1-1	.	TRBV4-1	CASSQPYRDRANTEAFF	TGCGCCAGCAGCCAACCATACCGGGACAGGGCTAACACTGAAGCTTTCTTT
TRBD1	TRBJ1-4	once	TRBV18	CASSLGQGNEKLFF	TGTGCCAGCTCACTGGGACAGGGGAATGAAAAACTGTTTTTT
TRBD2	TRBJ2-2	.	TRBV19	CASSGLAGVETGELFF	TGTGCCAGCTCAGGACTAGCGGGAGTTGAGACCGGGGAGCTGTTTTTT
TRBD2	TRBJ2-3	.	TRBV10-3	CAISASGGIKDTQYF	TGTGCCATCAGTGCCAGCGGGGGGATTAAAGATACGCAGTATTTT
TRBD1	TRBJ1-2	.	TRBV19	CASSIAGQRGTF	TGTGCCAGTAGTATAGCGGGACAGAGAGGCACCTTC
TRBD2	TRBJ2-7	many	TRBV4-2	CASSQDRLGAGAYEQYF	TGTGCCAGCAGCCAAGATCGGTTAGGAGCGGGGGCCTACGAGCAGTACTTC
.	TRBJ1-5	.	TRBV7-8	CASSLGAGSTLQHF	TGTGCCAGCAGCTTAGGGGCAGGGTCGACGCTCCAGCATTTT
TRBD2	TRBJ2-1	.	TRBV6-5	CASSYVLAGGNEQFF	TGTGCCAGCAGTTACGTACTAGCGGGGGGGAATGAGCAGTTCTTC
.	TRBJ2-7	.	TRBV6-1	CASSERQTYEQYF	TGTGCCAGCAGTGAACGACAGACCTACGAGCAGTACTTC
TRBD1	TRBJ1-5	once	TRBV2	CASSSDRGLQPQHF	TGTGCCAGCAGTTCGGACAGGGGGTTACAGCCCCAGCATTTT
TRBD2	TRBJ2-1	.	TRBV3-1/TRBV3-2	CASSQFSSGAYYNEQFF	TGTGCCAGCAGCCAATTCTCTAGCGGGGCCTACTACAATGAGCAGTTCTTC
.	TRBJ2-3	few	TRBV9	CASSGPLRELPDTQYF	TGTGCCAGCAGCGGGCCCTTACGGGAGCTCCCAGATACGCAGTATTTT
TRBD2	TRBJ2-1	few	TRBV9	CASSVAAGGLSYNEQFF	TGTGCCAGCAGCGTAGCAGCGGGGGGCCTCTCCTACAATGAGCAGTTCTTC
.	TRBJ2-5	.	TRBV7-8	CASSQRETQYF	TGTGCCAGCAGCCAGCGGGAGACCCAGTACTTC
.	TRBJ1-2	.	TRBV7-8	CASSPRQPNYGYTF	TGTGCCAGCAGCCCACGACAGCCTAACTATGGCTACACCTTC
TRBD1	TRBJ2-1	.	TRBV24-1	CATSDFSSGTALDNEQFF	TGTGCCACCAGTGATTTTAGTTCGGGGACAGCCCTCGACAATGAGCAGTTCTTC
.	TRBJ2-5	.	TRBV4-3	CASSQDTAGAGDQETQYF	TGCGCCAGCAGCCAAGATACGGCGGGGGCGGGGGATCAAGAGACCCAGTACTTC
TRBD2	TRBJ2-1	.	TRBV9	CASSSRTSGIGDEQFF	TGTGCCAGCAGCTCCAGGACTAGCGGCATCGGGGATGAGCAGTTCTTC
.	TRBJ1-2	.	TRBV27	CASSPIGGVYGYTF	TGTGCCAGCAGTCCAATCGGGGGGGTATATGGCTACACCTTC
TRBD1	TRBJ2-1	few	TRBV5-1	CASSLQRTGRNEQFF	TGCGCCAGCAGCTTGCAGAGGACAGGGCGCAATGAGCAGTTCTTC
.	TRBJ2-7	.	TRBV29-1	CSVASGSYEQYF	TGCAGCGTTGCCAGCGGCTCCTACGAGCAGTACTTC
TRBD1	TRBJ1-4	.	TRBV2	CASLRDRADEKLFF	TGTGCCAGCCTCCGGGACAGGGCGGATGAAAAACTGTTTTTT
TRBD2	TRBJ2-3	few	TRBV19	CASSRAGAYTDTQYF	TGTGCCAGTAGTAGAGCGGGGGCGTACACAGATACGCAGTATTTT
TRBD1	TRBJ1-2	once	TRBV28	CASSLIRGSNYGYTF	TGTGCCAGCAGTTTAATCAGGGGGTCGAACTATGGCTACACCTTC
.	TRBJ2-2	.	TRBV27	CASSLFYAGELFF	TGTGCCAGCAGTTTATTCTACGCCGGGGAGCTGTTTTTT